This T cell receptor beta chain comes out of a study of blood T cells in healthy people across ages (dated by TCRdb to between 2015 and 2017). For the study in its entirety: Template switching captured roughly one uniquely barcoded TCR beta cDNA molecule per two T cells in model experiments. Age-related changes in TCR beta repertoire diversity were measured in the study by deep sequencing normalized with unique cDNA molecular identifiers. Four age groups were formed from the donors: young (average approximately 15 years), middle-aged (approximately 41), aged (62) and long-lived (more than 75). To avoid experimental bias, donors of different ages were randomly spread across the sequencing lanes. The study analyzed two additional independent replicas of 1 million unique cDNA reads from the same blood draw for two donors, one aged 18 to 30 and one aged 80 or older.

This clonotype was detected once. Its antigen has not been determined. No base quality information exists; no much larger clone differs at one position. Systemically healthy Caucasian individuals from Russia, roughly 40 in total and aged roughly 6 to 100 years, were included as donors. Approximately 9.3 milliliters of peripheral blood were drawn from each donor into EDTA-treated Vacutainer tubes. Ficoll-Paque density-gradient centrifugation was used to isolate PBMCs, with at least 6.5 million per sample. Total RNA, at least 6 micrograms per sample, was extracted from PBMCs with Trizol reagent. Naive CD45RAhigh/CD27high T cell percentages were measured by flow cytometry on a PBMC aliquot from every donor. Spanning cysteine to phenylalanine, the CDR3 consists of 16 amino acids. Here the CDR3 DNA is all that survives: 48 bases in frame from base 1. Between the V and J ends, shortened by 0 bases and 5 bases respectively, the junction contains 17 bases. The germline V gene encodes CDR1 DFQATT and CDR2 SNEGSKA (reference sequence).

The library was generated by 5' RACE. The listed sequencing device is Illumina HiSeq 2500. A second PCR of about 7 to 12 cycles was run with a J-beta primer mix and a sample-barcoded 5' primer. Each TCR beta cDNA molecule received a unique molecular identifier from a template-switch 5' adaptor carrying 12 random nucleotides. At least 3 million CDR3-containing paired-end reads were obtained from each sample. First-strand cDNA was synthesized from all RNA with the Mint cDNA synthesis kit, primed by a TRBC-specific oligonucleotide. After uracil-DNA glycosylase treatment, a first 18-cycle PCR used universal primers M1SS and BC2_uni_R on all cDNA. As for the original processing: Normalization of each sample was performed by random selection of 1 million high-quality reads, each carrying a distinct molecular identifier. Reads with shared molecular identifiers were discarded instead of being binned into consensus sequences. CDR3 identification, clonotype clustering and error correction used MiTCR with a Q25 quality threshold and the strictest error-elimination algorithm. A nonparametric unseen species model with Euler transformation was used to estimate lower-bound total TCR beta diversity. Clones were called with MiXCR by TCRdb after fastp trimmed the public reads at Q25, and only in-frame beta chains were retained. When rows share a CDR3 protein, they turn into one entry using the most common DNA and genes. TCRdb assigned the V and J calls; the authors' analysis was not used. The sample table shows about 1.8 million distinct CDR3 sequences, and about 50% are seen once. The ten largest account for roughly 2% of the sample.

Findings and caveats that apply to the study as a whole: The percentage of naive T cells measured by flow cytometry correlated strongly with observed TCR beta diversity. Estimates of total diversity based on one million sequenced T cells were regarded as lower bounds and as underestimates. Conclusive comparison of naive and antigen-experienced compartments was prevented by the profiling of bulk unsorted PBMCs. Compared with the aged group, the long-lived group had more naive CD4+ T cells, fewer expanded clones and increased TCR diversity, suggesting age selection. Because donor CMV infection status was unknown, age-related changes in expanded clonotypes were potentially confounded. Observed TCR beta diversity per million T cells fell roughly linearly with age, and a significant reduction was already apparent by age around 44.

The sequenced sample was blood. The chain employs TRBV20-1 and TRBJ1-5; tentative D gene TRBD1, with 6 bases matching. The TCR comes from a woman in her 40s in good health. The CDR3 in this case is CSARDDSPRGYQPQHF. The nucleotide sequence is given as TGCAGTGCTAGAGATGATTCCCCCAGGGGATATCAGCCCCAGCATTTT.